This TCR beta chain comes out of a study of blood T cell repertoires in COVID-19. Study-level information: Samples representing acute and convalescent COVID-19 were sourced from the United States, Italy and Spain.

Everyone who took part was about 18 to 90 years old, and they came from about two dozen US areas. Participants reported their clinical history, and cohort assignment relied on those reports. Two negative PCRs, clearance, or symptom resolution characterized the recovered Cohort 3 donors. TCRdb's copy holds only in-frame clones and misses some; the assay was immunoSEQ multiplex PCR. This sample yields under 300,000 clones, of which 70% to 90% are seen a single time; approximately 2% belongs to the top ten. This CDR3 has 14 amino acids. The J segment lost 5 bases and the V segment lost 4 bases, leaving 4 bases of the junction unmatched. The germline V gene encodes CDR1 LGHDT and CDR2 YNNKEL (reference sequence).

The gene calls are TRBV3-1 (or the pseudogene TRBV3-2) and TRBJ2-7; 11 nucleotides align to TRBD1. The sample was PBMCs or T cells enriched from blood (not recorded which). The clonotype comes from a woman in her forties or fifties who had recovered from COVID-19. The CDR3 loop is CASSRRDRGNEQYF. CDR3 in DNA: TGTGCCAGCAGCCGCCGGGACAGGGGGAACGAGCAGTACTTC.